This T cell receptor (beta chain) stems from a study of radiation and T cells in renal cell carcinoma. Study-level points and caveats: No pretreatment tumor biopsies were available for baseline clonotypes. From baseline, blood top tumor clonotypes peaked at 2 weeks post-radiation.

Germline V gives CDR1 SGDLS, CDR2 YYNGEE. The CDR3 is made up of 16 amino acids. After removal of 4 bases from V and 4 bases from J, the junction contained 8 bases not matched to a gene. Described time point: blood 4 weeks post-SBRT, at nephrectomy. As to treatment: 15 Gy SBRT to primary tumor, nephrectomy 4 weeks later. Assay used: immunoSEQ multiplex PCR; TCRdb lists only in-frame clones, some missing. The sample lists about 78,000 clones, 80% to 90% occurring once. Remarks on this clone: What it binds is unknown.

The V and J genes are TRBV9 and TRBJ2-1, with 10 bases that match TRBD2. The material was blood, obtained from a patient whose treatment included radiotherapy and nephrectomy. The origin of this receptor is a woman aged 70-85 years with renal cell carcinoma. CDR3 residues: CASSHTSGAQYNEQFF. In nucleotides, the CDR3 is TGTGCCAGCAGCCATACTAGCGGGGCCCAATACAATGAGCAGTTCTTC. Variable domain in full (rest from reference TRBV9 and TRBJ2-1): DSGVTQTPKHLITATGQRVTLRCSPRSGDLSVYWYQQSLDQGLQFLIQYYNGEERAKGNILERFSAQQFPDLHSELNLSSLELGDSALYFCASSHTSGAQYNEQFFGPGTRLTVL.